This record covers a single T cell receptor beta chain. Sequencing was performed with immunoSEQ multiplex PCR; in TCRdb, only in-frame clones are kept and a portion is missing. The table has 71,000 or so clones, around nine tenths seen once. The sample is drawn from a study of OX40 agonist ivuxolimab in advanced cancers. At the level of the study: Dosing consisted of intravenous ivuxolimab at 0.01 to 10 mg/kg every 2 weeks. Patients were 65% to 85% male with ages roughly 23 to 85, mean about 60. Enrollees could have had prior anti-PD-1, anti-PD-L1 or anti-CTLA-4 therapy, which around 40% had received.

Patients who had autoimmune disease history or got systemic immunosuppression were left out. V gave up 2 bases and J gave up 10 bases, with 19 bases separating them. The CDR3 consists of 15 residues. The germline V gene encodes CDR1 SGHRS and CDR2 YFSETQ. This receptor was identified in an adult with an advanced solid tumor such as melanoma, head and neck, liver or kidney cancer. The specimen was CD4+ or CD8+ T cells sorted from blood, collected in a trial of the OX40 agonist ivuxolimab. The rearrangement joins TRBV5-1 to TRBJ2-1; the D gene is possibly TRBD2 (6 bases). The chain's CDR3 is CASSLFGGARWEQFF. DNA of the CDR3: TGCGCCAGCAGCTTATTCGGCGGGGCCAGGTGGGAGCAGTTCTTC. The whole variable domain, filled in from reference TRBV5-1 and TRBJ2-1, reads KAGVTQTPRYLIKTRGQQVTLSCSPISGHRSVSWYQQTPGQGLQFLFEYFSETQRNKGNFPGRFSGRQFSNSRSEMNVSTLELGDSALYLCASSLFGGARWEQFFGPGTRLTVL.